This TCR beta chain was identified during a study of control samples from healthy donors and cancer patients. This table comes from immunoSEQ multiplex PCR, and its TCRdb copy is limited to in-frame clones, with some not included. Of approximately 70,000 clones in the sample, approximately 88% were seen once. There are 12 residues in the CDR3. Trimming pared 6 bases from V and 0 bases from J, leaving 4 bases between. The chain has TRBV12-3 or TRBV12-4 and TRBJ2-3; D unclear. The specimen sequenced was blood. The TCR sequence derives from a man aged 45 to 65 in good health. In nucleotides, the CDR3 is TGTGCCAGCAGCGGTAGCACAGATACGCAGTATTTT. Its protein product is CASSGSTDTQYF.